One sample yielded the 21 T cell receptor beta chains listed below, sequenced in a study of CD8 T cells in Susac syndrome. It was with random hexamers that about 0.45 to 1 ug RNA was reverse transcribed. TCRdb reprocessed the immunoSEQ multiplex PCR reads with MiXCR, giving one entry per CDR3 protein. Of some 77,000 distinct CDR3 sequences listed, approximately 94% are singletons. Sequencing used CD4+ T cells from PBMCs. The receptors derive from a human donor with Susac syndrome.

The V and J genes are TRBV19 and TRBJ2-6; TRBD2 aligns across 7 bases. This CDR3 contains 20 residues. Germline-derived CDR1 and CDR2 are LNHDA and SQIVND (reference sequence). The ends lost 1 base at V and 5 bases at J; junction bases unmatched: 17. The CDR3 region is CASSIVGPGLGGGRANVLTF. The CDR3 nucleotides read TGTGCCAGTAGTATAGTCGGCCCGGGCCTCGGGGGAGGGAGGGCCAACGTCCTGACTTTC. Full variable domain (remainder filled in from reference TRBV19 and TRBJ2-6): DGGITQSPKYLFRKEGQNVTLSCEQNLNHDAMYWYRQDPGQGLRLIYYSQIVNDFQKGDIAEGYSVSREKKESFPLTVTSAQKNPTAFYLCASSIVGPGLGGGRANVLTFGAGSRLTVL.

V is TRBV7-9 and J is TRBJ2-2; TRBD1 agrees at 8 bases. CDR3 size: 15 residues. Per the germline V gene, CDR1 is SEHNR and CDR2 is FQNEAQ (reference sequence). Losses at the gene ends were 5 bases for V and 4 bases for J; bases not matched to a gene: 6. CDR3 coding DNA: TGTGCCAGCAGCAAACAGGGGGTCGGCACCGGGGAGCTGTTTTTT. This encodes CASSKQGVGTGELFF.

The V and J genes are TRBV27 and TRBJ2-1; 9 bases align to TRBD2. This CDR3 is built from 16 residues. Germline assignment: CDR1 MNHEY and CDR2 SMNVEV (reference sequence). V was clipped by 1 base and J by 10 bases; unmatched bases: 11. DNA of the CDR3: TGTGCCAGCAGTTTATGGTTGAGTAGCGGGGGCCGAGAGCAGTTCTTC. The encoded protein is CASSLWLSSGGREQFF.

The chain has TRBV18 and TRBJ2-1, with no clear D. This CDR3 is built from 13 residues. CDR1 and CDR2 from the germline V gene are KGHSH and LQKENI. Trimming shortened V by 3 bases and J by 2 bases, and 5 bases separated the two germline ends. The CDR3 DNA reads as TGTGCCAGCTCACCTCCCACCTACAATGAGCAGTTCTTC. It is translated as CASSPPTYNEQFF.

The V call is TRBV25-1, the J call TRBJ2-3, with D possibly being TRBD2 (6 bases). V lost 1 base and J 1 base, leaving 12 bases between the germline ends. Germline loops: CDR1 MGHDK, CDR2 SYGVNS. There are 16 residues in the CDR3. The DNA of the CDR3 is TGTGCCAGCAGTGAATTCCAGTTAGCGGGCACAGATACGCAGTATTTT. Its translation: CASSEFQLAGTDTQYF.

As to this clonotype: This is likely a read error, given that the CDR3 carries no conserved phenylalanine or tryptophan at its end. The chain recombines TRBV20-1 with TRBJ2-1; 10 nucleotides agree with TRBD2. Germline trimming cut 6 bases from V and 8 bases from J; bases unmatched to any gene: 10. This CDR3 comprises 14 residues. Germline V gene lookup returns CDR1 DFQATT and CDR2 SNEGSKA (reference sequence). Written as DNA, the CDR3 is TGCAGTGCCGCCGGGGCTAGCGGGAGCTATGAGCAGTTCTCC. Its protein product is CSAAGASGSYEQFS.

The J gene is TRBJ2-6, the V gene TRBV7-2, with no clear D. The germline V gene encodes CDR1 SGHTA and CDR2 FQGNSA. Trimming removed 4 bases from V and 2 bases from J, with 18 bases in between. The CDR3 is 18 amino acids. CDR3 bases: TGTGCCAGCAGCTCCGGGCCACTAAGTTGGGCTGGGGCCAACGTCCTGACTTTC. Translated: CASSSGPLSWAGANVLTF. The full variable domain, with the rest looked up from reference TRBV7-2 and TRBJ2-6, is GAGVSQSPSNKVTEKGKDVELRCDPISGHTALYWYRQSLGQGLEFLIYFQGNSAPDKSGLPSDRFSAERTGGSVSTLTIQRTQQEDSAVYLCASSSGPLSWAGANVLTFGAGSRLTVL.

The V gene is TRBV7-9, the J gene TRBJ2-6; D perhaps matches TRBD2 (7 bases). The CDR3 is made up of 16 amino acids. Germline CDR1 reads SEHNR; CDR2 reads FQNEAQ (reference sequence). V lost 1 base and J lost 4, with 11 bases in between. CDR3 residues: CASSLVGGRGANVLTF. The CDR3 region has the DNA TGTGCCAGCAGCTTAGTCGGGGGGCGCGGGGCCAACGTCCTGACTTTC.

The chain combines TRBV7-9 with TRBJ1-5; no clear D. V was shortened by 3 bases and J by 2 bases, with 11 bases between the two germline ends. The CDR3 is 15 residues long. In germline, CDR1 is SEHNR, CDR2 FQNEAQ (reference sequence). This CDR3 reads CASSFGGYGNQPQHF. The CDR3 nucleotides are TGTGCCAGCAGCTTTGGCGGGTATGGCAATCAGCCCCAGCATTTT. The full variable domain, with the rest looked up from reference TRBV7-9 and TRBJ1-5, is DTGVSQNPRHKITKRGQNVTFRCDPISEHNRLYWYRQTLGQGPEFLTYFQNEAQLEKSRLLSDRFSAERPKGSFSTLEIQRTEQGDSAMYLCASSFGGYGNQPQHFGDGTRLSIL.

This chain connects TRBV18 to TRBJ2-5; D is ambiguous. CDR1 and CDR2 (germline): KGHSH, LQKENI. Trimming stripped 2 bases from V and 4 bases from J, with 14 bases between. The CDR3 spans 15 residues. The chain's CDR3 is CASSPSGLWRETQYF. In DNA, the CDR3 is TGTGCCAGCTCACCATCTGGCCTGTGGAGAGAGACCCAGTACTTC.

The chain recombines TRBV7-9 with TRBJ1-5; D is ambiguous. The CDR3 spans 14 residues. V was clipped by 3 bases and J by 0 bases, with 6 bases between them. Germline assignment: CDR1 SEHNR and CDR2 FQNEAQ (reference sequence). The CDR3 sequence is CASSFTHSNQPQHF. CDR3 sequence (DNA): TGTGCCAGCAGCTTTACGCATAGCAATCAGCCCCAGCATTTT.

The rearrangement joins TRBV29-1 to TRBJ2-1, with no clear D. Between the trimmed V and J ends, which lost 4 bases and 0 bases, there was a span of 13 bases. There are 15 residues in the CDR3. Per germline, CDR1 SQVTM and CDR2 ANQGSEA. The DNA for the CDR3 is TGCAGCGTTGGGACCCCCCGGAGCTCCTACAATGAGCAGTTCTTC. Protein: CSVGTPRSSYNEQFF.

V and J are TRBV12-3 or TRBV12-4 and TRBJ2-2, with D possibly TRBD1 on 5 matching bases. The CDR3 is made up of 13 amino acids. V lost 5 bases and J 7 bases, leaving 11 bases between the germline ends. The DNA for the CDR3 is TGTGCCAGCAGTAGGCGACAGAACGGGGAGCTGTTTTTT. It encodes CASSRRQNGELFF.

As to this clonotype: The junction and the germline gene differ at one end; a read error may be behind it. J is TRBJ2-2 and V is TRBV2; D remains ambiguous. CDR1 and CDR2 from the germline V gene are SNHLY and FYNNEI. This CDR3 region has 13 residues. The CDR3 DNA reads as TGTGCCAGCAGCGAAGGACGTGTCGGGGAGCTGTTTTTT. Translation gives CASSEGRVGELFF.

The rearrangement joins TRBV20-1 to TRBJ2-1; TRBD2 aligns across 10 bases. The CDR3 consists of 14 residues. Germline assignment: CDR1 DFQATT and CDR2 SNEGSKA (reference sequence). The trim removed 3 bases at V and 6 bases at J, leaving 5 bases unmatched. Here the CDR3 DNA reads TGCAGTGCTAGGAGCGGGAGGGCCCTCAATGAGCAGTTCTTC. Its protein is CSARSGRALNEQFF.

V and J are TRBV20-1 and TRBJ2-7; 9 bases match TRBD2. The J segment lost 4 bases and the V segment lost 4 bases, leaving 2 bases of the junction unmatched. CDR3 length: 12 residues. The germline V gene has CDR1 DFQATT and CDR2 SNEGSKA (reference sequence). In DNA form, the CDR3 reads TGCAGTGCTATAGCGGGAGCATACGAGCAGTACTTC. Translated: CSAIAGAYEQYF.

This clonotype was observed a single time. The V and J genes are TRBV7-2 and TRBJ2-2; D perhaps matches TRBD1 (6 bases). Trimming removed 1 base from V and 4 bases from J, with 13 bases in between. The germline CDR1 and CDR2 sequences are SGHTA and FQGNSA. CDR3 length equals 16 residues. The CDR3 reads CASSLGGPRITGELFF. As DNA, the CDR3 is TGTGCCAGCAGCTTAGGGGGGCCCCGTATCACCGGGGAGCTGTTTTTT.

This clonotype was recorded only once. The J gene is TRBJ2-5, the V gene TRBV5-1, with D perhaps TRBD1 (6 bases). The germline V gene has CDR1 SGHRS and CDR2 YFSETQ. The CDR3 consists of 12 residues. V lost 6 bases, J lost 3 bases, and 9 bases lay in between. The CDR3 DNA is TGCGCCAGCAAGGGGGAAAAAGAGACCCAGTACTTC. Amino acids: CASKGEKETQYF.

The chain carries TRBV6-6 and TRBJ2-7; D gene uncertain. From germline, CDR1 is MNHNY and CDR2 SVGAGI (reference sequence). CDR3 length equals 14 residues. Between the trimmed V and J ends, which lost 5 bases and 0 bases, there was a span of 11 bases. CDR3 sequence: CASSLQVPSYEQYF. The DNA for the CDR3 is TGTGCCAGCAGTCTGCAAGTACCCTCCTACGAGCAGTACTTC.

The CDR3, as DNA: TGTGCCAGCAGCTTAGGGTCAGTCCTGAACACCGGGGAGCTGTTTTTT. It translates to CASSLGSVLNTGELFF. V gene TRBV7-2 combines with J gene TRBJ2-2; D is ambiguous. Germline assignment: CDR1 SGHTA and CDR2 FQGNSA. Trimming removed 1 base from V and 1 base from J, with 10 bases in between. This CDR3 region has 16 residues.

This clonotype has only one observation. The rearrangement joins TRBV6-2 or TRBV6-3 to TRBJ2-7; no definite D call. The CDR3 contains 12 residues. Germline V gives CDR1 MNHEY, CDR2 SVGEGT. The V end was cut by 0 bases, the J end by 3 bases, with 3 bases between. The DNA for the CDR3 is TGTGCCAGCAGTTACTCACGCTACGAGCAGTACTTC. Translated, it gives CASSYSRYEQYF.